This T cell receptor (beta chain) was captured in a study of cytomegalovirus exposure and HLA in healthy donors. The primer mix had 60 Vbeta and 13 Jbeta primers. Assay used: immunoSEQ multiplex PCR; TCRdb lists only in-frame clones, some missing. The sample holds about 39,000 clones. CDR1 MNHEY and CDR2 SMNVEV come from the germline V gene (reference sequence). The V and J ends lost 6 bases and 0 bases, in that order; junction bases with no gene match: 8. The CDR3 loop spans 15 amino acids. The receptor was derived from a woman aged 30 to 39 in good health and CMV-seropositive. Material for sequencing was PBMCs. The chain links TRBV27 to TRBJ2-7; 7 bases map to TRBD1. CDR3 sequence reads: CASSSADRRSYEQYF. The CDR3 nucleotides read TGTGCCAGCAGCTCCGCGGACAGGCGCTCCTACGAGCAGTACTTC.